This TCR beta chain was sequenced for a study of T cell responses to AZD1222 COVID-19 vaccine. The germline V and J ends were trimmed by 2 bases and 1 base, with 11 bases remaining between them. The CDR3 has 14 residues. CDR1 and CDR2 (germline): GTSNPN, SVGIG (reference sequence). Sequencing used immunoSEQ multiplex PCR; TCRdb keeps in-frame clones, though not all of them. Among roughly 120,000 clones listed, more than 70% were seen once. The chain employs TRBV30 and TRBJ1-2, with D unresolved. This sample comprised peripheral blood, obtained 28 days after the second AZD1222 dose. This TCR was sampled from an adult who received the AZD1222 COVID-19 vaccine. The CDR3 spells CAWSLQILNYGYTF. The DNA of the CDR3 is TGTGCCTGGAGTCTACAGATACTTAACTATGGCTACACCTTC.